This T cell receptor (beta chain) is drawn from a study of cytomegalovirus exposure and HLA in healthy donors. Primers for the PCR totalled 60 Vbeta and 13 Jbeta. Produced via immunoSEQ multiplex PCR; TCRdb's table is partial and in-frame only. The top ten clones hold roughly 1.4% of a sample with roughly 150,000 clones, around 85% of them seen once. Unmatched junction bases numbered 11, after V lost 0 bases and J lost 5 bases. The CDR3 totals 17 residues. The germline CDR1 and CDR2 sequences are SGDLS and YYNGEE. Study-wide results and limits: When presence/absence was analysed, sequencing depth was taken to be roughly uniform across donors.

A note on this clone: No antigen is known for it.

This TCR derives from a man aged 45-60 years in good health and CMV-seropositive. The sample consisted of PBMCs. The rearrangement links TRBV9 to TRBJ2-5; TRBD1 aligns across 9 bases. DNA of the CDR3: TGTGCCAGCAGCGTAGGATGGGGGAGGACAGGGGCGGAGACCCAGTACTTC. Its protein product is CASSVGWGRTGAETQYF.